The clone carrying this TCR beta chain was recorded at least ten times. The data belong to a study of blood T cells in healthy people across ages. A second PCR, run for about 7 to 11 cycles, used a sample-barcoded 5' primer plus a J-beta primer mix. One entry per CDR3 protein, called by TCRdb with MiXCR from the 5' RACE reads. Of hundreds of thousands of distinct CDR3 sequences in the sample, roughly 32% were seen once. CDR1 and CDR2 (germline): DFQATT, SNEGSKA (reference sequence). This CDR3 has 16 amino acids. The V and J ends lost 0 bases and 7 bases respectively, with 21 bases between them. This chain connects TRBV20-1 to TRBJ1-2, with D perhaps TRBD1 (5 bases). The sequenced sample was blood. This TCR was sampled from an elderly woman in good health. The DNA for the CDR3 is TGCAGTGCTAGAGAGAATAGGGCCGGGGCTGTGACTGGCTACACCTTC. It is translated as CSARENRAGAVTGYTF.